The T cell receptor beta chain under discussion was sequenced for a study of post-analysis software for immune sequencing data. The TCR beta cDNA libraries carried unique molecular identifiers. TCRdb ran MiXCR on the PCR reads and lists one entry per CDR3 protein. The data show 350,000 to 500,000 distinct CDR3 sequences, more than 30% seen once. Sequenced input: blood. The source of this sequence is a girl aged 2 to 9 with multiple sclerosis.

This CDR3 is CASIQASGTGLNQPQHF. The CDR3 nucleotides read TGTGCCAGCATCCAAGCCTCGGGGACAGGGCTGAATCAGCCCCAGCATTTT. The rearrangement links TRBV12-3 or TRBV12-4 to TRBJ1-5; 9 bases align to TRBD1. V shed 7 bases, J shed 4 bases, and the junction held 14 bases outside the gene matches. CDR3 length equals 17 residues.